The entry that follows covers one T cell receptor (beta chain) sequence. What it binds is not known. This sample was taken from a study of shared clonotypes between healthy human individuals. The wider study: Researchers drew samples from two women and a few men aged 18 to 49. The study, taken as a whole, reports: Lower generation probabilities were found for non-shared clonotypes than for those shared by all four donors.

TCRdb's table, derived via immunoSEQ multiplex PCR, lists solely in-frame clones and lacks some. The repertoire holds 600,000 to 800,000 clones, roughly 72% seen once, with approximately 1.8% in the top ten. The clonotype comes from a woman under 40 in good health. Sequenced input: memory CD4+ T cells sorted from blood. Subset in this sample: CD45RA-negative fraction.

The CDR3 DNA reads TGCGCCAGCAGTCTAGTTTCAGCGGGAATTCACCAGCAGTTCTTC. This gives the protein CASSLVSAGIHQQFF. The rearrangement uses TRBV5-1 and TRBJ2-1, with 7 bases matching TRBD2. The CDR3 has 15 amino acids. The junction had 16 bases not matched to a gene; V was cut back by 5 bases and J by 11 bases. From germline, CDR1 is SGHRS and CDR2 YFSETQ.